The 7 T cell receptor beta chains below were found in one sample sequenced in a study of shared clonotypes between healthy human individuals. Measured with immunoSEQ multiplex PCR; TCRdb has only the in-frame clones, and not every one. The table shows 2 million or so clones, with approximately 94% occurring only once. Naivety among CD8 cells was defined by CD45RO negativity and positive CCR7 selection, thereby excluding terminally differentiated effector memory CD45RA+ cells. The sequenced sample consisted of naive CD8+ T cells sorted from blood. The receptors stem from a man between 18 and 35 years old in good health.

J is TRBJ2-1 and V is TRBV6-6; TRBD1 is a possible D gene (6 bases). V was trimmed by 7 bases and J by 7 bases, leaving 20 bases between them. The CDR3 covers 15 residues. Germline lookup yields CDR1 MNHNY and CDR2 SVGAGI (reference sequence). The CDR3 here is CASTYLGASLNEQFF. CDR3 coding DNA: TGTGCCAGCACCTACCTGGGGGCGAGCCTGAATGAGCAGTTCTTC.

V and J are TRBV10-3 and TRBJ2-2; D might be TRBD2 (5 bases). The CDR3 has 12 residues. Germline V gene sequence: CDR1 ENHRY, CDR2 SYGVKD. V lost 8 bases, J lost 8 bases, and 12 bases lay in between. CDR3 residues: CAIQRRSGELFF. The CDR3 DNA reads TGTGCCATCCAAAGGAGGTCTGGGGAGCTGTTTTTT.

The chain employs TRBV5-5 and TRBJ2-7; 8 bases agree with TRBD1. V trimming: 6 bases; J trimming: 5 bases; junction bases outside the gene matches: 4. Germline CDR1 is SGHKS and CDR2 is YYEKEE (reference sequence). The CDR3 totals 12 residues. As DNA, the CDR3 is TGTGCCAGCACAGGACAGGGTGACGAGCAGTACTTC. The encoded protein is CASTGQGDEQYF.

V gene TRBV13 combines with J gene TRBJ2-7; maybe TRBD1 (6 bases). The ends were cut back, 2 bases at V and 1 base at J, with 15 bases in the middle. The germline gives CDR1 PRHDT, CDR2 FYEKMQ (reference sequence). The CDR3 is 16 amino acids. The CDR3 protein is CASSLFSRGLSYEQYF. The CDR3 bases are TGTGCCAGCAGCTTATTCTCCAGGGGTTTATCCTACGAGCAGTACTTC.

This clone was detected once. V gene TRBV5-4 combines with J gene TRBJ2-7; D not certain. V lost 0 bases and J 2 bases, leaving 6 bases between the germline ends. The length of the CDR3 is 13 residues. Germline CDR1 and CDR2: SGHNT and YYREEE (reference sequence). In nucleotides, the CDR3 is TGTGCCAGCAGCTTGGGACTCCCCTACGAGCAGTACTTC. It encodes CASSLGLPYEQYF.

Comments on this clone: A junction boundary mismatches the germline segment, possibly from a read error. The gene calls are TRBV7-7 and TRBJ2-5, with 8 positions matching TRBD1. The CDR3 totals 15 residues. Germline V gives CDR1 SSHAT, CDR2 FNYEAQ (reference sequence). This chain's CDR3 is CASSLAGQGVETQYF. CDR3 nucleotides: TGTGCTAGCAGCTTAGCCGGACAGGGAGTAGAGACCCAGTACTTC.

This clone appeared a few times. The V gene is TRBV30, the J gene TRBJ1-3, with D uncertain. Germline assignment: CDR1 GTSNPN and CDR2 SVGIG (reference sequence). There are 12 residues in the CDR3. V was cut by 4 bases and J by 3 bases, with 7 bases left in between. The CDR3 coding sequence is TGTGCCTGGACGGGCCGTGGAAACACCATATATTTT. It codes for CAWTGRGNTIYF.